This TCR beta chain was identified during a study of T cells in tumors and immune-related adverse events (dated by TCRdb to the early 2020s). Using the immunoSEQ assay, the TCR beta locus was amplified and sequenced, producing bulk TCR Vbeta CDR3 data. In the authors' own workflow: CDR3s were excluded if they were non-productive, were shorter than 7 amino acids, or did not start with C or end with F/W. Analysis was restricted to specimens with at least 1000 reads, and clonotypes were defined at the amino acid level. Clonality was calculated as 1 minus Pielou's evenness. Library sizes were equalized by abundance-weighted random subsampling with replacement, repeated 100 times to report 95% confidence intervals. The Morisita overlap index was used to quantify repertoire overlap, and for each specimen the top 40 clones were checked for overlap with the irAE. TCRdb obtained this table from immuneACCESS and retained in-frame rearrangements with V and J assigned. These tables miss some clones; where compared with another copy, unresolved V genes account for less than half of the shortfall, and the remainder is unexplained. V, J and clone size are taken as reported in that table, and D and trimming were inferred from the DNA itself. The sample data list tens of thousands of clones, and approximately 90% of these were observed just once. Of the sample, around 1.5% falls within the top ten clones.

The sample's treatment or condition label is to be understood as: nivolumab (PD-1 blockade) given before sampling. The DNeasy Blood and Tissue Kit was used to extract DNA from formalin-fixed paraffin-embedded specimens. Taken from cysteine to phenylalanine, the CDR3 has 17 residues. Of the read, only the CDR3 DNA is kept; its 51 bases are in frame from base 1. For this chain, trimming is 0 bases at the V end and 4 bases at the J end, and the number of junction bases without a gene match is 8. Per the germline V gene, LGHNA is the CDR1 and YNFKEQ is the CDR2. Note on this clone: The target of this receptor is not known. The input lacks base qualities; no much larger clone sits a single base away. The sample carries other DNA sequences with the same CDR3.

The TCR was taken from a female donor with metastatic renal cell carcinoma. Sequences were derived from lymph node tissue, sampled from a patient treated with anti-PD-1 therapy. The chain joins TRBV4-2 to TRBJ2-1, with 8 central nucleotides matching TRBD2. The nucleotide sequence reads TGTGCCAGCAGCCAAGACTTTCGGGGGGGAATTTACAATGAGCAGTTCTTC. It is translated as CASSQDFRGGIYNEQFF.